The 17 T cell receptor beta chains in this list originate from one sample, sequenced in a study of OX40 agonist ivuxolimab in advanced cancers. The method was immunoSEQ multiplex PCR; TCRdb's version includes in-frame clones alone and lacks a portion of them. The sample lists 21,000 or so clones; over 60% were seen once. Sequenced here: CD4+ or CD8+ T cells sorted from blood, sampled in a trial of the OX40 agonist ivuxolimab. The receptors derive from an adult with an advanced solid tumor such as melanoma, head and neck, liver or kidney cancer.

The chain has TRBV9 and TRBJ2-2; no firm D call. The germline V and J ends were trimmed by 0 bases and 4 bases, with 7 bases remaining between them. CDR1 SGDLS and CDR2 YYNGEE come from the germline V gene. The CDR3 is made up of 14 amino acids. CDR3 coding DNA: TGTGCCAGCAGCGTAGCAGGATTCACCGGGGAGCTGTTTTTT. Translated, it gives CASSVAGFTGELFF.

By share, this clone counts as large. V usage is TRBV9 and J usage is TRBJ2-1, with D possibly matching TRBD2 (6 bases). Trimming removed 0 bases at V and 2 bases at J, with 9 bases between. The germline V gene encodes CDR1 SGDLS and CDR2 YYNGEE. The CDR3 covers 15 residues. DNA of the CDR3: TGTGCCAGCAGCGTAGGCGGGGCAGCCTACAATGAGCAGTTCTTC. Residues: CASSVGGAAYNEQFF.

The rearrangement links TRBV6-6 to TRBJ2-7; 8 bases map to TRBD2. With V trimmed by 8 bases and J by 3 bases, 9 bases remained unmatched. The V gene's germline CDR1 is MNHNY and CDR2 SVGAGI (reference sequence). The CDR3 covers 14 residues. The CDR3 coding sequence is TGTGCCAGCGGGGTAGCGGGGCTTCACTACGAGCAGTACTTC. Amino acids: CASGVAGLHYEQYF.

V is TRBV4-1 and J is TRBJ2-7; D not certain. Germline CDR1 reads MGHRA; CDR2 reads YSYEKL. The CDR3 totals 13 residues. The V end lost 0 bases, the J end lost 5 bases, and 8 bases lay between the germline ends. In DNA, the CDR3 is TGCGCCAGCAGCCAAGATGGTGCCGACGAGCAGTACTTC. Translating it yields CASSQDGADEQYF.

The chain joins TRBV6-6 to TRBJ1-5, with D hard to call. V lost 4 bases to trimming and J lost 0 bases, with 4 bases between them. The CDR3 has 13 residues. CDR1 MNHNY and CDR2 SVGAGI come from the germline V gene (reference sequence). The CDR3 sequence is CASSFPSNQPQHF. CDR3 DNA sequence: TGTGCCAGCAGTTTCCCTAGCAATCAGCCCCAGCATTTT.

V and J are TRBV28 and TRBJ1-5; no clear D. CDR3 size: 15 residues. V was trimmed by 5 bases and J by 3 bases, leaving 14 bases between them. The V gene's germline CDR1 is MDHEN and CDR2 SYDVKM. The CDR3: CASSLTGSSNQPQHF. CDR3 DNA sequence: TGTGCCAGCAGTCTTACTGGTTCGTCCAATCAGCCCCAGCATTTT.

The chain is built from TRBV6-5 and TRBJ2-5; 8 nucleotides align to TRBD1. This CDR3 region has 15 residues. With V trimmed by 5 bases and J by 4 bases, 9 bases remained unmatched. CDR1 is MNHEY, CDR2 SVGAGI, per germline. CDR3 amino acids: CASSRWQGARETQYF. In DNA, the CDR3 is TGTGCCAGCAGTAGGTGGCAGGGGGCGCGAGAGACCCAGTACTTC.

This clone was counted once. The V and J genes are TRBV9 and TRBJ2-2; 10 bases map to TRBD2. The trim removed 0 bases at V and 2 bases at J, leaving 1 base unmatched. The germline gives CDR1 SGDLS, CDR2 YYNGEE. The CDR3 totals 16 residues. CDR3 coding DNA: TGTGCCAGCAGCGTAGCACTAGCGGGAAACACCGGGGAGCTGTTTTTT. Translating gives CASSVALAGNTGELFF.

J is TRBJ2-1 and V is TRBV5-4; the D gene is possibly TRBD2 (5 bases). CDR3 length: 18 amino acids. Germline V CDR1 and CDR2: SGHNT, YYREEE (reference sequence). Trimming removed 4 bases at V and 6 bases at J, with 26 bases between. CDR3 nucleotides: TGTGCCAGCAGCCAAGATCTACGGGGTCCTTCTACGGGCAATGAGCAGTTCTTC. Its protein product is CASSQDLRGPSTGNEQFF.

V usage is TRBV7-9 and J usage is TRBJ2-3, with D possibly TRBD2 on 5 matching bases. This CDR3 spans 13 amino acids. Germline V CDR1 and CDR2: SEHNR, FQNEAQ (reference sequence). V was pared by 2 bases and J by 4 bases, with 7 bases between. In DNA, the CDR3 is TGTGCCAGCAGCTTACTGGAGGCAGATACGCAGTATTTT. Translation: CASSLLEADTQYF.

The chain couples TRBV23-1 to TRBJ1-2; the D gene is possibly TRBD1 (5 bases). TRBV23-1 qualifies as an ORF whose function is uncertain. V dropped 5 bases and J dropped 4 bases, with 17 bases sitting between them. CDR3 length equals 15 residues. The CDR3 sequence: CASSLARDGLYGYTF. The CDR3 DNA follows: TGCGCCAGCAGTTTAGCCCGGGACGGACTCTATGGCTACACCTTC.

The sample holds one count of this clone. The chain links TRBV2 to TRBJ2-3; 8 nucleotides align to TRBD2. With V trimmed by 3 bases and J by 4 bases, 6 bases remained unmatched. The germline CDR1 and CDR2 sequences are SNHLY and FYNNEI. The CDR3 has 15 residues. CDR3: CASSDSGDGPDTQYF. Written as DNA, the CDR3 is TGTGCCAGCAGTGATAGCGGGGACGGGCCAGATACGCAGTATTTT. Full variable domain (remainder filled in from reference TRBV2 and TRBJ2-3): EPEVTQTPSHQVTQMGQEVILRCVPISNHLYFYWYRQILGQKVEFLVSFYNNEISEKSEIFDDQFSVERPDGSNFTLKIRSTKLEDSAMYFCASSDSGDGPDTQYFGPGTRLTVL.

The rearrangement joins TRBV14 to TRBJ1-2; D ambiguous. Germline values: CDR1 SGHDN, CDR2 FVKESK. The CDR3 consists of 15 residues. With 0 bases removed from V and 4 bases from J, the gap between germline ends came to 12 bases. The CDR3 DNA reads as TGTGCCAGCAGCCAAGATCGGCAGTCCTTCTATGGCTACACCTTC. Encoded protein: CASSQDRQSFYGYTF.

V and J are TRBV5-1 and TRBJ2-5; 8 bases are shared with TRBD2. CDR1 and CDR2 (germline): SGHRS, YFSETQ. This CDR3 is 15 amino acids long. V was clipped by 2 bases and J by 1 base; unmatched bases: 4. CDR3 region: CASSFSGVRQETQYF. CDR3 nucleotide sequence: TGCGCCAGCAGCTTTAGCGGGGTCCGCCAAGAGACCCAGTACTTC.

The chain combines TRBV5-4 with TRBJ1-2; 7 positions agree with TRBD1. The CDR3 consists of 15 residues. Trimming cost V 3 bases and J 4 bases; bases outside gene matches: 9. Germline V CDR1 and CDR2: SGHNT, YYREEE (reference sequence). CDR3 amino acids: CASSSKDRPPYGYTF. DNA of the CDR3: TGTGCCAGCAGCTCAAAGGACAGGCCTCCCTATGGCTACACCTTC.

This clone was seen a single time. The chain couples TRBV7-2 to TRBJ2-5, with D possibly being TRBD2 (6 bases). This CDR3 spans 14 amino acids. The germline CDR1 and CDR2 sequences are SGHTA and FQGNSA. The V gene lost 4 bases and the J gene lost 0 bases, with 9 bases spanning the gap. CDR3 loop: CASSSRGNQETQYF. Here the CDR3 DNA reads TGTGCCAGCAGCTCGCGGGGCAACCAAGAGACCCAGTACTTC.

The chain recombines TRBV7-6 with TRBJ2-1, with TRBD2 identical over 9 bases. V was pared by 6 bases and J by 11 bases, with 8 bases of the junction left unmatched. Germline V gives CDR1 SGHVS, CDR2 FNYEAQ. The CDR3 consists of 13 residues. The CDR3: CASSLAGSSQQFF. CDR3 in DNA: TGTGCCAGCAGTCTAGCGGGGTCCTCTCAGCAGTTCTTC.